The 15 T cell receptor beta chains reported below all come from one sample, sequenced in a study of CD8 T cells in ankylosing spondylitis. Study results and caveats: Ankylosing spondylitis blood seemed to carry a telltale TCR beta motif made of seven or eight highly homologous variants.

TCRdb passed the 5' RACE reads through MiXCR, listing each CDR3 protein once. Of approximately 400,000 distinct CDR3 sequences listed, about 25% were seen once; the top ten hold 0.89%. These receptors have no identified antigens. Material: blood, either unsorted or a sorted T cell fraction (not recorded which). These receptors originate from a male donor with ankylosing spondylitis.

This clonotype is a singleton in its sample. The chain combines TRBV5-1 with TRBJ2-7, with a tentative D call TRBD1 (6 bases). The V end lost 3 bases, the J end lost 9 bases, and 10 bases lay between the germline ends. Germline values: CDR1 SGHRS, CDR2 YFSETQ. CDR3 length: 11 residues. The DNA for the CDR3 is TGCGCCAGCAGCTCAGGACAGTCGCAGTACTTC. Translated, it gives CASSSGQSQYF.

This clonotype was observed a single time. The chain is built from TRBV12-3 or TRBV12-4 and TRBJ1-4; D is perhaps TRBD1 (6 bases). The V and J ends lost 9 bases and 9 bases respectively, with 14 bases between them. The CDR3 has 12 amino acids. The CDR3 coding sequence is TGTGCCAGTTCAACCGGACAGCAAAAACTGTTTTTT. It encodes CASSTGQQKLFF.

This clonotype was counted only a few times. The chain links TRBV11-2 to TRBJ2-7; D not resolved. Germline CDR1 SGHAT, CDR2 FQNNGV. The CDR3 runs 14 residues. V was clipped by 1 base and J by 2 bases, with 9 bases between them. For the CDR3, the DNA is TGTGCCAGCAGCTTAGCCACAGTAACCTACGAGCAGTACTTC. Encoded protein: CASSLATVTYEQYF.

This clonotype was detected only once. The chain combines TRBV15 with TRBJ2-3, with a weak D call TRBD1 (6 bases). V lost 6 bases and J lost 0, with 13 bases in between. CDR1 and CDR2 (germline): LNHNV, YYDKDF (reference sequence). This CDR3 has 15 amino acids. CDR3 loop: CATRDRSASTDTQYF. For the CDR3, the DNA is TGTGCCACCAGGGACAGAAGCGCGAGCACAGATACGCAGTATTTT.

This chain uses TRBV6-1 with TRBJ2-5, with TRBD2 matching 10 bases. The CDR3 contains 14 residues. Per the germline V gene, CDR1 is MNHNS and CDR2 is SASEGT. Losses at the gene ends were 10 bases for V and 5 bases for J; bases not matched to a gene: 10. The CDR3 protein is CATNPGTSEETQYF. DNA for the CDR3: TGTGCCACGAACCCCGGGACTAGCGAGGAGACCCAGTACTTC.

The V gene is TRBV3-1, the J gene TRBJ2-1; 9 nucleotides align to TRBD2. The V and J ends lost 4 bases and 10 bases, in that order; junction bases with no gene match: 11. There are 15 residues in the CDR3. Germline V gene lookup returns CDR1 LGHDT and CDR2 YNNKEL (reference sequence). CDR3: CASSLGAGGPQEQFF. As DNA, the CDR3 is TGTGCCAGCAGCCTTGGGGCGGGAGGGCCCCAGGAGCAGTTCTTC.

In nucleotides, the CDR3 is TGTGCCAGCAGTGAATCGGGGGTCGGGAATCAGCCCCAGCATTTT. This translates into CASSESGVGNQPQHF. The chain uses TRBV6-1 and TRBJ1-5; D may be TRBD1 (5 bases). The V end was cut by 2 bases, the J end by 4 bases, with 12 bases between. The CDR3 has 15 amino acids. The germline gives CDR1 MNHNS, CDR2 SASEGT.

This chain connects TRBV6-2 or TRBV6-3 to TRBJ2-5; 7 positions agree with TRBD2. The V gene's germline CDR1 is MNHEY and CDR2 SVGEGT. This CDR3 contains 16 residues. V dropped 4 bases and J dropped 2; count of bases not matched to a gene: 10. In DNA form, the CDR3 reads TGTGCCAGCAGTTTCCGGGACTACCTCGCGCAAGAGACCCAGTACTTC. This gives the protein CASSFRDYLAQETQYF.

V is TRBV6-5 and J is TRBJ1-3; weak D call: TRBD1 (6 bases). The V end was cut by 4 bases, the J end by 0 bases, with 13 bases between. The CDR3 extends over 16 amino acids. The germline CDR1 and CDR2 sequences are MNHEY and SVGAGI. In DNA, the CDR3 is TGTGCCAGCAGTTGGGAGGAGGGGGTCTCTGGAAACACCATATATTTT. Protein: CASSWEEGVSGNTIYF.

This clonotype was seen a few times. The J gene is TRBJ2-7, the V gene TRBV6-5, with D perhaps TRBD1 (6 bases). Trimming took off 4 bases at V and 2 bases at J, with 12 bases between the two ends. This CDR3 is 14 amino acids long. In germline, CDR1 is MNHEY, CDR2 SVGAGI. The CDR3 sequence: CASSSSGTTYEQYV. The CDR3 DNA reads as TGTGCCAGCAGTTCTTCCGGGACAACCTACGAGCAGTACGTC.

V usage is TRBV14 and J usage is TRBJ2-2; tentatively, D is TRBD1 (6 bases). The ends were cut back, 2 bases at V and 4 bases at J, with 14 bases in the middle. In germline, CDR1 is SGHDN, CDR2 FVKESK. The CDR3 consists of 16 residues. The CDR3 here is CASSQSLWGRTGELFF. CDR3 DNA sequence: TGTGCCAGCAGCCAAAGTTTGTGGGGGCGCACCGGGGAGCTGTTTTTT.

This clonotype came up a few times. The chain employs TRBV18 and TRBJ2-7; D gene unclear. Trimming left V 3 bases short and J 2 bases short, with 8 bases between. Germline V lookup: CDR1 KGHSH, CDR2 LQKENI. There are 13 residues in the CDR3. Here the CDR3 reads CASSPDETYEQYV. Written as DNA, the CDR3 is TGTGCCAGCTCACCGGACGAAACCTACGAGCAGTACGTC.

The CDR3 coding sequence is TGTGCCAGCAGCCCTGTTGGGGCTAGCAATGAGCAGTTCTTC. It is translated as CASSPVGASNEQFF. The gene calls are TRBV3-1 and TRBJ2-1; TRBD1 is a possible D gene (5 bases). CDR3 length equals 14 residues. Germline-derived CDR1 and CDR2 are LGHDT and YNNKEL (reference sequence). With 4 bases removed from V and 6 bases from J, the gap between germline ends came to 13 bases.

This clonotype occurred a few times. The chain combines TRBV15 with TRBJ2-3, with D unresolved. The CDR3 has 16 amino acids. Trimming cost V 0 bases and J 0 bases, with 10 bases left between them. Per the germline V gene, CDR1 is LNHNV and CDR2 is YYDKDF (reference sequence). As DNA, the CDR3 is TGTGCCACCAGCAGAGATGGGCAGTCTAGCACAGATACGCAGTATTTT. Translated, it gives CATSRDGQSSTDTQYF.

This clonotype occurred a few times. This sequence joins TRBV20-1 and TRBJ2-2; 9 bases align to TRBD2. The length of the CDR3 is 14 residues. Trimming at V came to 5 bases and at J to 2 bases, leaving 3 bases not matched to a gene. Germline V gives CDR1 DFQATT, CDR2 SNEGSKA (reference sequence). The chain's CDR3 is CSARSGGNTGELFF. The CDR3 nucleotides read TGCAGTGCTCGTAGCGGGGGTAACACCGGGGAGCTGTTTTTT.